The TCR beta chain under discussion was sequenced for a study of CD8+ T cells in alopecia areata. Study-wide context: Tofacitinib ran for 6 to 18 months before 6 months off drug.

RNA was extracted and reverse transcribed into cDNA as the sequencing template. Only in-frame clones appear in the TCRdb table, and some are missing; sequencing was by immunoSEQ multiplex PCR. This repertoire shows approximately 150,000 clones, about 66% found once; its top ten account for roughly an eighth. The CDR3 spans 12 residues. The ends were cut back, 5 bases at V and 6 bases at J, with 14 bases in the middle. CDR1 is SQVTM and CDR2 is ANQGSEA in the germline V gene. The sequences come from CD8+ T cells sorted from blood, collected at week 0. The receptor was isolated from a human donor with alopecia areata. The genes are TRBV29-1 and TRBJ2-7; weak D call: TRBD2 (6 bases). CDR3 in DNA: TGCAGCGTTAAATGGGGAGCGGGCGAGCAGTACTTC. As protein: CSVKWGAGEQYF.